Listed below are T cell receptor beta chains from one sample, sequenced in a study of PD-1 blockade in classical Hodgkin lymphoma. Libraries were prepared by immunoSEQ multiplex PCR; TCRdb keeps only in-frame clonotypes and omits some of them. The sample holds 30,000 to 45,000 clones, approximately 69% seen once. Sample: peripheral blood mononuclear cells (PBMCs), taken before the second cycle of nivolumab. All receptors come from a human donor with classical Hodgkin lymphoma. Both conserved end residues are part of each CDR3. The order of the fields is D gene, clone size, J gene, V gene, CDR3 DNA, CDR3 protein. The D gene is left open where the match is weak. Not all rows give a size; the values are once, few, many and, for expanded clones, a class.

NA | few | TRBJ1-1 | TRBV30 | TGTGCCTGGAGTGTGGGGGGAGGAGTAACTGAAGCTTTCTTT | CAWSVGGGVTEAFF
NA | few | TRBJ1-4 | TRBV4-1 | TGCGCCAGCAGCCAAGATCCAGGGGTCGGGCCAACTAATGAAAAACTGTTTTTT | CASSQDPGVGPTNEKLFF
NA | NA | TRBJ1-1 | TRBV6-5 | TGTGCCAGCAGTTACTCCCGGGGGGGTGAAGCTTTCTTT | CASSYSRGGEAFF
NA | NA | TRBJ1-5 | TRBV2 | TGTGCCAGCAGTGCTGACCTGGACAGTAGGTTTCAGCCCCAGCATTTT | CASSADLDSRFQPQHF
NA | NA | TRBJ1-1 | TRBV7-9 | TGTGCCAGCAGCTTAGAGGTTAACGAAGCTTTCTTT | CASSLEVNEAFF
NA | NA | TRBJ2-3 | TRBV25-1 | TGTGCCAGCAGCCAGTGGGGGGCTGGCGCAGATACGCAGTATTTT | CASSQWGAGADTQYF
TRBD2 | NA | TRBJ2-1 | TRBV7-2 | TGTGCCAGCAGCGGCACTAGCGGTCTATCCAATGAGCAGTTCTTC | CASSGTSGLSNEQFF
TRBD2 | NA | TRBJ2-5 | TRBV5-1 | TGCGCCAGCAGCTTAGGGACTAGCGGGAGTTTGGTCTTTGCGGAGACCCAGTACTTC | CASSLGTSGSLVFAETQYF
TRBD2 | NA | TRBJ2-2 | TRBV10-3 | TGTGCCATCACCGGGACTAGCATTGGCGGGGGCGGGGAGCTGTTTTTT | CAITGTSIGGGGELFF
NA | NA | TRBJ2-5 | TRBV5-1 | TGCGCCAGCAGCTTCCCGGGACGTCAAGAGACCCAGTACTTC | CASSFPGRQETQYF
NA | NA | TRBJ1-2 | TRBV7-8 | TGTGCCAGCAGCTCACCCACAGCTTACTATGGCTACACCTTC | CASSSPTAYYGYTF
NA | NA | TRBJ1-5 | TRBV5-8 | TGTGCCAGCAGCTTATTCTTCGGGACACCAGATAGCAATCAGCCCCAGCATTTT | CASSLFFGTPDSNQPQHF
NA | NA | TRBJ1-4 | TRBV30 | TGTGCCTGGAGTGAGAAGAATAATGAAAAACTGTTTTTT | CAWSEKNNEKLFF
NA | NA | TRBJ1-4 | TRBV4-1 | TGCGCCAGCAGCCGGAGGGGGGAGCTGAATGAAAAACTGTTTTTT | CASSRRGELNEKLFF
NA | NA | TRBJ2-1 | TRBV15 | TGTGCCACCAGCGGGCGGAGCTCCTACAATGAGCAGTTCTTC | CATSGRSSYNEQFF
TRBD1 | few | TRBJ1-6 | TRBV27 | TGTGCCAGCAGGGGACAGGGCTCCTATAATTCACCCCTCCACTTT | CASRGQGSYNSPLHF
NA | NA | TRBJ2-7 | TRBV5-1 | TGCGCCAGCAGCTTGGCCTGGACTTCCGAGCAGTACTTC | CASSLAWTSEQYF
NA | NA | TRBJ1-5 | TRBV7-2 | TGTGCCAGCAGCACCCGACAGGGCAATCAGCCCCAGCATTTT | CASSTRQGNQPQHF
TRBD1 | NA | TRBJ1-1 | TRBV18 | TGTGCCAGCTCACCTGGGGGGACAGGGGTCAACACTGAAGCTTTCTTT | CASSPGGTGVNTEAFF
NA | once | TRBJ2-7 | TRBV11-2 | TGTGCCAGCAGCTTAGTTCGCTTCTACGAGCAGTACTTC | CASSLVRFYEQYF
TRBD2 | few | TRBJ2-1 | TRBV27 | TGTGCCAGCAGTATAACCGGGACTAAGCAGTTCTTC | CASSITGTKQFF
NA | NA | TRBJ1-1 | TRBV7-7 | TGTGCCAGCAGCACTACGGTGAACACTGAAGCTTTCTTT | CASSTTVNTEAFF
TRBD2 | few | TRBJ2-7 | TRBV6-6 | TGTGCCAGCAGCAGACTAGCAACAACCTACGAGCAGTACTTC | CASSRLATTYEQYF
NA | NA | TRBJ2-1 | TRBV13 | TGTGCCAGCAGCTTACAAAGGTTCGAGCAGTTCTTC | CASSLQRFEQFF
NA | NA | TRBJ2-1 | TRBV30 | TGTGCCTGTGAATCCTACAATGAGCAGTTCTTC | CACESYNEQFF
NA | NA | TRBJ1-2 | TRBV19 | TGTGCCAGTAGTATAGATTCGGCAGGGCCCCTTTTGAGGGGCTACACCTTC | CASSIDSAGPLLRGYTF
TRBD1 | once | TRBJ1-2 | TRBV5-4 | TGTGCCAGCAGCGACACAGGGGAGACTAACTATGGCTACACCTTC | CASSDTGETNYGYTF
NA | NA | TRBJ2-7 | TRBV25-1 | TGTGCCAGCAGCGCAGGGTTCTACGAGCAGTACTTC | CASSAGFYEQYF
TRBD2 | NA | TRBJ2-1 | TRBV4-2 | TGTGCCAGCAGCCAAGAATCCCAGCGGGGGAGTTACAATGAGCAGTTCTTC | CASSQESQRGSYNEQFF
TRBD2 | NA | TRBJ2-7 | TRBV6-6 | TGTGCCAGCAGTTACTCGGGACTAACCTACGAGCAGTACTTC | CASSYSGLTYEQYF
NA | few | TRBJ1-5 | TRBV7-8 | TGTGCCAGCAGCTTAGGAAGGGTGAACAATCAGCCCCAGCATTTT | CASSLGRVNNQPQHF
TRBD1 | NA | TRBJ1-4 | TRBV7-2 | TGTGCCAGCAGCTTAGGTTGGGACAGTAATGAAAAACTGTTTTTT | CASSLGWDSNEKLFF
TRBD2 | NA | TRBJ2-5 | TRBV9 | TGTGCCAGCAGCCCCCCAGGACTAGCGGGAGGGGAGACCCAGTACTTC | CASSPPGLAGGETQYF
NA | few | TRBJ1-6 | TRBV2 | TGTGCCAGCAGTCTACAGGGTCAGGCCCTCCACTTT | CASSLQGQALHF
TRBD2 | NA | TRBJ2-3 | TRBV7-2 | TGTGCCAGCAGTTACAAGCGGGGGGGCGGCACAGATACGCAGTATTTT | CASSYKRGGGTDTQYF
TRBD1 | NA | TRBJ2-7 | TRBV28 | TGTGCCAGCAGTTTATTTCCCAGGGGGCGAGGGCAGTACTTC | CASSLFPRGRGQYF
NA | medium-sized | TRBJ1-1 | TRBV5-4 | TGTGCCAGCAGCCGAGGGGGGAGGACTGAAGCTTTCTTT | CASSRGGRTEAFF